A single T cell receptor (beta chain) is shown here with its context. Its antigen is not known. V lost 2 bases to trimming and J lost 7 bases, with 6 bases between them. The CDR3 runs to 13 residues. Germline loops: CDR1 KGHSH, CDR2 LQKENI. These data belong to a study of T cell responses to AZD1222 COVID-19 vaccine. Using immunoSEQ multiplex PCR, the repertoire was profiled, and TCRdb retains in-frame clones only, with some absent. Here the sample spans fewer than 130,000 clones, about 85% being singletons. Study-wide results and caveats: The donor cohort was predominantly white British with a female majority, and clonal diversity may have been underestimated. Receipt of two AZD1222 doses was followed by a rise in Spike-specific TCR breadth and depth.

The source material was peripheral blood, sampled 28 days after the second AZD1222 dose. The V gene is TRBV18, the J gene TRBJ1-6; D remains unclear. This TCR was sampled from an adult who received the AZD1222 COVID-19 vaccine. The CDR3 here is CASSPIPNSPLHF. CDR3 DNA: TGTGCCAGCTCACCAATACCGAATTCACCCCTCCACTTT.